The rows below give T cell receptor beta chains drawn from one sample of a study of blood T cell repertoires in COVID-19. Assay: immunoSEQ multiplex PCR; the TCRdb copy retains only in-frame clones and omits some. The table includes 60,000 or so clones, roughly four fifths detected once. Specimen: peripheral blood. The receptors shown here come from an elderly man with acute or convalescent COVID-19. Each CDR3 is given with its conserved first and last residue. The order of the fields is D gene, J gene, CDR3 length, clone size, V gene, CDR3 DNA, CDR3 protein. A D gene is named only where the DNA matches it firmly. Only some rows state a clone size, as once, few, many or a class for expanded clones.

d_gene: TRBD1
j_gene: TRBJ1-3
len: 14
abundance: .
v_gene: TRBV3-1/TRBV3-2
CDR3nt: TGTGCCAGCAGTTCTGGACAGGGTGGAAACACCATATATTTT
CDR3aa: CASSSGQGGNTIYF

d_gene: .
j_gene: TRBJ2-1
len: 15
abundance: once
v_gene: TRBV24-1
CDR3nt: TGTGCCACCAGTGATTCATCGGGTCAACTAAATGAGCAGTTCTTC
CDR3aa: CATSDSSGQLNEQFF

d_gene: .
j_gene: TRBJ1-2
len: 14
abundance: .
v_gene: TRBV30
CDR3nt: TGTGCCTGGATGGCGGGAAGGAGCAACTATGGCTACACCTTC
CDR3aa: CAWMAGRSNYGYTF

d_gene: .
j_gene: TRBJ1-1
len: 15
abundance: .
v_gene: TRBV28
CDR3nt: TGTGCCAGCAGCCTCATACAGGGTTTGAACACTGAAGCTTTCTTT
CDR3aa: CASSLIQGLNTEAFF

d_gene: TRBD1
j_gene: TRBJ2-1
len: 17
abundance: .
v_gene: TRBV4-1
CDR3nt: TGCGCCAGCAGCCAACAAATTGTGGGACAGGGGGGCAATGAGCAGTTCTTC
CDR3aa: CASSQQIVGQGGNEQFF

d_gene: TRBD1
j_gene: TRBJ2-7
len: 14
abundance: .
v_gene: TRBV7-9
CDR3nt: TGTGCCAGCAGCTTAGGGGGACAGAACTACGAGCAGTACTTC
CDR3aa: CASSLGGQNYEQYF

d_gene: TRBD2
j_gene: TRBJ2-7
len: 15
abundance: .
v_gene: TRBV6-5
CDR3nt: TGTGCCAGCACCTCAGGGAGCGGGGGATCCTACGAGCAGTACTTC
CDR3aa: CASTSGSGGSYEQYF

d_gene: .
j_gene: TRBJ1-2
len: 16
abundance: few
v_gene: TRBV19
CDR3nt: TGTGCCAGTACCCAAGTTCTCCAGATATCTAACTATGGCTACACCTTC
CDR3aa: CASTQVLQISNYGYTF

d_gene: .
j_gene: TRBJ2-2
len: 15
abundance: .
v_gene: TRBV2
CDR3nt: TGTGCCAGCAGGTATACACATCTTGGTACCGGGGAGCTGTTTTTT
CDR3aa: CASRYTHLGTGELFF

d_gene: .
j_gene: TRBJ2-2
len: 12
abundance: .
v_gene: TRBV6-5
CDR3nt: TGTGCCAGCAGGAGCGGCACCGGGGAGCTGTTTTTT
CDR3aa: CASRSGTGELFF

d_gene: .
j_gene: TRBJ1-5
len: 17
abundance: .
v_gene: TRBV2
CDR3nt: TGTGCCAGCAGTGGAGGCCAGGGGTTGGTTACCAATCAGCCCCAGCATTTT
CDR3aa: CASSGGQGLVTNQPQHF

d_gene: TRBD1
j_gene: TRBJ1-1
len: 14
abundance: .
v_gene: TRBV3-1/TRBV3-2
CDR3nt: TGTGCCAGCAGACCCGGACAGGGGAGGACTGAAGCTTTCTTT
CDR3aa: CASRPGQGRTEAFF

d_gene: TRBD2
j_gene: TRBJ2-5
len: 14
abundance: .
v_gene: TRBV5-6
CDR3nt: TGTGCCAGCAGCTTTGGCGGAGCGGGGGAGACCCAGTACTTC
CDR3aa: CASSFGGAGETQYF

d_gene: TRBD1
j_gene: TRBJ1-1
len: 17
abundance: .
v_gene: TRBV5-1
CDR3nt: TGCGCCAGCAGCTTACCGGGACAGATAACGAAGAACACTGAAGCTTTCTTT
CDR3aa: CASSLPGQITKNTEAFF